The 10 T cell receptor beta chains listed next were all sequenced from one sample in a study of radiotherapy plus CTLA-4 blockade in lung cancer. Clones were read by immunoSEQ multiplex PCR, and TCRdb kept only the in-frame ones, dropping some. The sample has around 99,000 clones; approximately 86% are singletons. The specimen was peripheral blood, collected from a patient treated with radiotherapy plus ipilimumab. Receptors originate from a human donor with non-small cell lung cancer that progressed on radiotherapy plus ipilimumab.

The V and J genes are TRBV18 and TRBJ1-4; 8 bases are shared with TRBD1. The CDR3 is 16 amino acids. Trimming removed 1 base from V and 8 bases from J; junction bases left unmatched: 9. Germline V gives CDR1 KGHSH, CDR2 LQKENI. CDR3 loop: CASSPRDRGDSEKLFF. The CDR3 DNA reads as TGTGCCAGCTCACCACGAGACAGGGGTGATAGCGAAAAACTGTTTTTT.

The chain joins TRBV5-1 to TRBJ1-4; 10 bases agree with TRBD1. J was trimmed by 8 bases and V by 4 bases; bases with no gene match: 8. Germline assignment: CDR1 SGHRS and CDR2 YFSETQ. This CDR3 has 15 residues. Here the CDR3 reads CASSASGTGVEKLFF. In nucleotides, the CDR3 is TGCGCCAGCAGCGCATCCGGGACAGGGGTGGAAAAACTGTTTTTT.

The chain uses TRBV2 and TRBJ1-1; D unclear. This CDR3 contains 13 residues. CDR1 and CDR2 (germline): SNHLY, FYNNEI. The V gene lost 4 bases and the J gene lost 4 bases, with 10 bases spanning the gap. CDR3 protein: CASSVGEGTEAFF. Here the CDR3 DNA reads TGTGCCAGCAGTGTAGGTGAGGGCACTGAAGCTTTCTTT.

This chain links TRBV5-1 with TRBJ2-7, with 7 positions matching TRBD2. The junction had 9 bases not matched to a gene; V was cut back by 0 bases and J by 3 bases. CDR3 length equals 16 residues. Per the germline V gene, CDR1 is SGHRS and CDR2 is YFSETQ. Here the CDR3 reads CASSLAAGERYYEQYF. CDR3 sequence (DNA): TGCGCCAGCAGCTTGGCCGCGGGAGAGAGGTACTACGAGCAGTACTTC.

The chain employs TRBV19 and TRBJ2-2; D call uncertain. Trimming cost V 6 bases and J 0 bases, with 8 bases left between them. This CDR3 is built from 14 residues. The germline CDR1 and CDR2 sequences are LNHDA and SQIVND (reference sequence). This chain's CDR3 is CASRGYPNTGELFF. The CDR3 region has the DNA TGTGCCAGTAGGGGATACCCGAACACCGGGGAGCTGTTTTTT.

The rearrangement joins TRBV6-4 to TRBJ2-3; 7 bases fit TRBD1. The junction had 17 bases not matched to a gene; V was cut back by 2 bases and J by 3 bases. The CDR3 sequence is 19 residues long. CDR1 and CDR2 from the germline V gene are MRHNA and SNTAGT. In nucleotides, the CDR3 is TGTGCCAGCAGTGACCCCTGCTGGGTCCCGGGACAGCTTACAGATACGCAGTATTTT. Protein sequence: CASSDPCWVPGQLTDTQYF.

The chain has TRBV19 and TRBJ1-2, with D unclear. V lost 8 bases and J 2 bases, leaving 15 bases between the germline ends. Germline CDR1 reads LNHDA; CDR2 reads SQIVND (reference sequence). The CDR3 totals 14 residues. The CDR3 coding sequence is TGTGCCAGTGCGTTGAAGTTGTCGAACTATGGCTACACCTTC. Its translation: CASALKLSNYGYTF.

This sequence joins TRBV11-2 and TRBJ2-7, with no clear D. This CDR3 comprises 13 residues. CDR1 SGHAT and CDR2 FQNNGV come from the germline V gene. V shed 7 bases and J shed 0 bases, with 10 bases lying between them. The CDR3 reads CASNAQNSYEQYF. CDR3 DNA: TGTGCCAGCAACGCCCAAAACTCCTACGAGCAGTACTTC.

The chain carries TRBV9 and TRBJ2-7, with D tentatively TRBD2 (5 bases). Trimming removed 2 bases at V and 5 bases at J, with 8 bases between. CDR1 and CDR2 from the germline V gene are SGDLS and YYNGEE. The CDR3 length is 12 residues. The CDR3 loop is CASSVSGDEQYF. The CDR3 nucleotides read TGTGCCAGCAGCGTTTCCGGGGACGAGCAGTACTTC.

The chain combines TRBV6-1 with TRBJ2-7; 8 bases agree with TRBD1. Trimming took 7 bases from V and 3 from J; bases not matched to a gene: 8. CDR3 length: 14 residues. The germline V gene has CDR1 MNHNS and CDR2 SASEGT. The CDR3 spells CASNRQGQDYEQYF. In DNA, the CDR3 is TGTGCCAGCAATCGACAGGGGCAAGACTACGAGCAGTACTTC.